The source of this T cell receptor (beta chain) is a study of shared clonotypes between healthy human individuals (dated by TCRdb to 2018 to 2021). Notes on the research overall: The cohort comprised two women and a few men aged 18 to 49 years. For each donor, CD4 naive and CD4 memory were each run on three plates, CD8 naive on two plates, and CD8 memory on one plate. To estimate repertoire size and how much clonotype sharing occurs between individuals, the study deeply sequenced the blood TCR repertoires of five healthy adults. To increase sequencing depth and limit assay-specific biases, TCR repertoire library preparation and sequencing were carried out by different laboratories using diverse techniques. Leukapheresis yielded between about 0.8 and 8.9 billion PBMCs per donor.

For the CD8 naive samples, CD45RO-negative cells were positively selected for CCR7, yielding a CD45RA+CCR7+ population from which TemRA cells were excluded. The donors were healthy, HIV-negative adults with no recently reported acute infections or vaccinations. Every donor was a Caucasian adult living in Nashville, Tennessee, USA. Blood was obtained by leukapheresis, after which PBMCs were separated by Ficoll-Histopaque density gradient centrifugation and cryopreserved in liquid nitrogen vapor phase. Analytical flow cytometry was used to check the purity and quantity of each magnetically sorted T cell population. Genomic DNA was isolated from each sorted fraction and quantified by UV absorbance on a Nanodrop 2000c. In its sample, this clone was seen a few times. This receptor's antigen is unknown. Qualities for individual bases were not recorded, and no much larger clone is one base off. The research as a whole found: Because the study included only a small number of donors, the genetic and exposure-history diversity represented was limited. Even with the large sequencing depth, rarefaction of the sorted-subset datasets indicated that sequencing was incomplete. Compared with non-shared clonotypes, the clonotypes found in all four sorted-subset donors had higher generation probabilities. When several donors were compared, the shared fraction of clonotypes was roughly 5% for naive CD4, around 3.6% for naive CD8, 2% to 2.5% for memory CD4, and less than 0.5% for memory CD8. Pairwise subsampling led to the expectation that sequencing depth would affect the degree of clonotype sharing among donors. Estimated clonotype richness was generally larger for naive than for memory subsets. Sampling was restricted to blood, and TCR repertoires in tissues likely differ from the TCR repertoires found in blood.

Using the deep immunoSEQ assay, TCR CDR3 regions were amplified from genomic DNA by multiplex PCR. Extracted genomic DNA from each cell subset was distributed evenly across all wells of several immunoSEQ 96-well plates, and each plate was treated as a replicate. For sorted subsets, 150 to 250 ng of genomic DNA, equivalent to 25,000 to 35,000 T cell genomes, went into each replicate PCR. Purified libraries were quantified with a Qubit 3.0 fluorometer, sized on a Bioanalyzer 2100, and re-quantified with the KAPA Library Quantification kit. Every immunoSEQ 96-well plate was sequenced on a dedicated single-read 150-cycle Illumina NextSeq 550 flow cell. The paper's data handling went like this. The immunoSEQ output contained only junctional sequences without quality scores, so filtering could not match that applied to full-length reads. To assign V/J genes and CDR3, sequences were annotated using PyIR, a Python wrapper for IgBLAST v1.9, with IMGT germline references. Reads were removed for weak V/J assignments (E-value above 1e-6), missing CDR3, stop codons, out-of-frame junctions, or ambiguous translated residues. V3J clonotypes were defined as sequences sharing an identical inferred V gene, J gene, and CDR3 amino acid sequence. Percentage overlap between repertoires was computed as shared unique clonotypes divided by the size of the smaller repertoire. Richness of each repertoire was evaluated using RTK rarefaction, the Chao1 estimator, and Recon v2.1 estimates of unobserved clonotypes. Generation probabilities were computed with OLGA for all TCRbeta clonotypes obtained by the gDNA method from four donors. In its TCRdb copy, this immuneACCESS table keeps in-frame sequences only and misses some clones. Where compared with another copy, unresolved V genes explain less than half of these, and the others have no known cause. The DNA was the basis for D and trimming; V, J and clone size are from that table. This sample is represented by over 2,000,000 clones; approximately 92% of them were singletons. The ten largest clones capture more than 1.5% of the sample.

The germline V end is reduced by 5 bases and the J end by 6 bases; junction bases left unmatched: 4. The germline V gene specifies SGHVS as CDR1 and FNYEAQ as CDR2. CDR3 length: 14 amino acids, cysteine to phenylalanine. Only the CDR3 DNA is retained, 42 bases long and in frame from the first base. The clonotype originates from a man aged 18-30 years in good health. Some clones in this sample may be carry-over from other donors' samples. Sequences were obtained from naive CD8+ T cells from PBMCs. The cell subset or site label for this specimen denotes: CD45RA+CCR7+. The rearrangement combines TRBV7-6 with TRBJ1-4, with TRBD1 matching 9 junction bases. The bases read TGTGCCAGCAGCGAAGGACAGGGGTATGAAAAACTGTTTTTT. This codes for CASSEGQGYEKLFF.